Here is one T cell receptor (beta chain) with its context. Its antigen is still unknown. These data are taken from a study of T cells in localized non-small cell lung cancer. Study conclusions and caveats: One tumor region alone was sequenced, and heterogeneity therefore remains possible.

Assay: immunoSEQ multiplex PCR; the TCRdb copy retains only in-frame clones and omits some. Among 26,000 or so clones, 86% were seen once, and the ten largest hold 12% to 15%. The sequence was obtained from a female donor over 55 with stage I lung adenocarcinoma. This sample comprised peripheral blood, obtained before any cancer treatment.

CDR3 amino acids: CASSPTQGLYGYTF. CDR3 DNA sequence: TGTGCCAGCAGCCCAACACAGGGGCTCTATGGCTACACCTTC. The rearrangement links TRBV7-9 to TRBJ1-2; 7 positions match TRBD1. Germline values: CDR1 SEHNR, CDR2 FQNEAQ (reference sequence). V lost 5 bases to trimming and J lost 4 bases; unmatched junction nucleotides: 7. The CDR3 has 14 amino acids.